The rows below give T cell receptor beta chains drawn from one sample of a study of shared clonotypes between healthy human individuals. Sequencing used immunoSEQ multiplex PCR; TCRdb keeps in-frame clones, though not all of them. The table lists around 2,000,000 clones, approximately 94% of them singletons. Sequencing was done on a sample of naive CD8+ T cells sorted from blood. Receptors were obtained from a man aged 18 to 30 in good health. CDR3s include the opening cysteine and the closing phenylalanine or tryptophan. Each record gives: clone size, V gene, J gene, D gene, CDR3 protein, CDR3 DNA. The D gene is left open where the match is weak. Expanded clones get a size class; other rows say once, few or many, or leave the size out.

.	TRBV19	TRBJ2-2	.	CASSIDLESPNTGELFF	TGTGCCAGTAGTATAGATCTCGAAAGCCCGAACACCGGGGAGCTGTTTTTT
.	TRBV27	TRBJ2-1	.	CASSLFGGPYVNEQFF	TGTGCCAGCAGTTTATTCGGGGGGCCCTACGTCAATGAGCAGTTCTTC
once	TRBV4-1	TRBJ1-6	.	CASRERDTPIDSPLHF	TGCGCCAGCAGGGAACGGGACACTCCCATCGATTCACCCCTCCACTTT
.	TRBV4-1	TRBJ2-7	.	CASSQLSGGTYEQYF	TGCGCCAGCAGCCAACTCAGCGGAGGTACCTACGAGCAGTACTTC
.	TRBV25-1	TRBJ1-3	.	CASSEYGSSGNTIYF	TGTGCCAGCAGTGAATACGGTAGCTCTGGAAACACCATATATTTT
once	TRBV27	TRBJ2-6	.	CASSPRPPSGANVLTF	TGTGCCAGCAGTCCACGACCTCCCTCTGGGGCCAACGTCCTGACTTTC
.	TRBV28	TRBJ2-1	TRBD1	CASSFRQGHEQFF	TGTGCCAGCAGTTTTCGACAGGGCCATGAGCAGTTCTTC
.	TRBV9	TRBJ1-1	TRBD1	CASSARDRGRNTEAFF	TGTGCCAGCAGCGCCCGAGACAGGGGGCGAAACACTGAAGCTTTCTTT
.	TRBV6-5	TRBJ1-3	.	CATTSGNTIYF	TGTGCCACCACCTCTGGAAACACCATATATTTT
few	TRBV5-4	TRBJ1-2	.	CASSSRQDNYGYTF	TGTGCCAGCAGCAGCCGACAGGATAACTATGGCTACACCTTC
.	TRBV13	TRBJ2-5	.	CASSYGEIETQYF	TGTGCCAGCAGCTATGGGGAGATCGAGACCCAGTACTTC
.	TRBV6-1	TRBJ2-3	.	CASSELVNSLADTQYF	TGTGCCAGCAGTGAATTGGTGAATTCGTTGGCAGATACGCAGTATTTT
.	TRBV19	TRBJ2-7	.	CASSIDSTGTYEQYF	TGTGCCAGTAGTATAGATTCGACAGGTACCTACGAGCAGTACTTC
.	TRBV30	TRBJ2-7	TRBD1	CAGARGIGPYEQYF	TGTGCCGGCGCCAGGGGGATAGGTCCCTACGAGCAGTACTTC
once	TRBV4-1	TRBJ1-2	TRBD1	CASSQERTGGLSGYTF	TGCGCCAGCAGCCAAGAGAGGACAGGGGGCCTTAGTGGCTACACCTTC
.	TRBV6-6	TRBJ1-4	.	CASSHPIQGVKFQLFF	TGTGCCAGCAGTCACCCAATTCAAGGGGTCAAATTTCAACTGTTTTTT
.	TRBV19	TRBJ2-7	.	CASSISADRYEQYF	TGTGCCAGTAGTATCTCCGCAGATCGGTACGAGCAGTACTTC
.	TRBV4-2	TRBJ2-1	.	CASSQDNSNEQFF	TGTGCCAGCAGCCAAGATAACTCTAATGAGCAGTTCTTC
.	TRBV5-4	TRBJ2-7	TRBD1	CASSSRDSTYEQYF	TGTGCCAGCAGCTCCCGGGACAGCACCTACGAGCAGTACTTC
.	TRBV7-9	TRBJ2-7	.	CASSPGLQGNYEQYF	TGTGCCAGCAGCCCCGGGTTACAGGGCAACTACGAGCAGTACTTC
.	TRBV4-1	TRBJ1-1	.	CASSQSGGMNTEAFF	TGCGCCAGCAGCCAGTCGGGGGGGATGAACACTGAAGCTTTCTTT
.	TRBV18	TRBJ2-2	.	CASSADTGELFF	TGTGCCAGCTCCGCGGACACCGGGGAGCTGTTTTTT
.	TRBV6-1	TRBJ2-7	.	CASSTGQTYEQYF	TGTGCCAGCAGCACTGGACAGACCTACGAGCAGTACTTC
.	TRBV30	TRBJ2-2	.	CAWSLANTGELFF	TGTGCCTGGAGTCTGGCGAACACCGGGGAGCTGTTTTTT
.	TRBV2	TRBJ2-5	TRBD2	CASSDPGLAGLETQYF	TGTGCCAGCAGTGACCCCGGACTAGCGGGCCTCGAGACCCAGTACTTC
.	TRBV6-1	TRBJ2-1	TRBD1	CASIKRQGSYNEQFF	TGTGCCAGCATCAAAAGACAGGGCTCCTACAATGAGCAGTTCTTC
.	TRBV7-9	TRBJ2-1	TRBD2	CASSQRTSGTDEQFF	TGTGCCAGCAGCCAACGGACTAGCGGGACCGATGAGCAGTTCTTC
.	TRBV7-6	TRBJ2-3	.	CASSPVPRADTQYF	TGTGCCAGCAGCCCCGTACCTAGGGCAGATACGCAGTATTTT
.	TRBV6-5	TRBJ2-7	TRBD2	CASSYSLAGGREQYF	TGTGCCAGCAGTTACTCGCTAGCGGGGGGGCGTGAGCAGTACTTC
.	TRBV7-2	TRBJ1-6	.	CASSLAGQPPRSPLHF	TGTGCCAGCAGCTTAGCCGGACAGCCTCCCCGGTCACCCCTCCACTTT
.	TRBV7-7	TRBJ2-7	.	CASSLAQSYEQYF	TGTGCTAGCAGCTTAGCGCAAAGCTACGAGCAGTACTTC
.	TRBV5-6	TRBJ1-1	TRBD1	CASSSSGQGLLNTEAFF	TGTGCCAGCAGCTCGAGTGGACAGGGATTGTTGAACACTGAAGCTTTCTTT
.	TRBV5-6	TRBJ2-7	TRBD1	CASITMGQGDYEQYF	TGTGCCAGCATCACTATGGGACAGGGAGACTACGAGCAGTACTTC
.	TRBV28	TRBJ1-2	TRBD1	CASSSGQGAYGYTF	TGTGCCAGCAGTTCGGGACAGGGGGCCTATGGCTACACCTTC
few	TRBV14	TRBJ1-1	TRBD1	CASSPTGMWTEAFF	TGTGCCAGCAGCCCGACAGGGATGTGGACTGAAGCTTTCTTT
.	TRBV5-4	TRBJ2-7	TRBD2	CASSLGTSGYYEQYF	TGTGCCAGCAGCTTGGGAACTAGCGGTTATTACGAGCAGTACTTC
.	TRBV27	TRBJ2-1	TRBD2	CASSLGGAGGNSYNEQFF	TGTGCCAGCAGTTTGGGTGGGGCGGGAGGAAACTCCTACAATGAGCAGTTCTTC
.	TRBV9	TRBJ1-4	.	CASSGMGREEKLFF	TGTGCCAGCAGCGGTATGGGGAGAGAGGAAAAACTGTTTTTT
.	TRBV6-1	TRBJ2-2	.	CASSDWRSTGELFF	TGTGCCAGCAGTGATTGGAGAAGCACCGGGGAGCTGTTTTTT
.	TRBV6-5	TRBJ1-2	.	CASSYSIFGQNNF	TGTGCCAGCAGTTACTCGATATTCGGACAGAACAACTTC
once	TRBV7-9	TRBJ2-1	TRBD2	CASSLSTSGWNEQFF	TGTGCCAGCAGCTTAAGTACTAGCGGGTGGAATGAGCAGTTCTTC
.	TRBV6-6	TRBJ1-2	.	CASSYSEGNYGYTF	TGTGCCAGCAGTTACTCTGAAGGTAACTATGGCTACACCTTC
.	TRBV7-6	TRBJ2-2	.	CASSDGPGDTGELFF	TGTGCCAGCAGCGACGGCCCAGGGGACACCGGGGAGCTGTTTTTT
.	TRBV6-5	TRBJ2-2	.	CASSYRGELTGELFF	TGTGCCAGCAGTTATAGGGGAGAACTTACCGGGGAGCTGTTTTTT
.	TRBV2	TRBJ2-7	.	CASSDSLYEQYF	TGTGCCAGCAGTGACAGCCTTTACGAGCAGTACTTC
once	TRBV27	TRBJ2-7	.	CASSFSAEQDHEQYF	TGTGCCAGCAGTTTTTCCGCGGAACAGGACCACGAGCAGTACTTC
.	TRBV29-1	TRBJ1-1	.	CSAIAAGYTEAFF	TGCAGCGCAATAGCAGCTGGATACACTGAAGCTTTCTTT
.	TRBV7-9	TRBJ1-1	.	CASSLFVRAGTEAFF	TGTGCCAGCAGCTTATTTGTCAGGGCGGGGACTGAAGCTTTCTTT
once	TRBV4-1	TRBJ2-1	TRBD2	CASSQGGTSVNNEQFF	TGCGCCAGCAGCCAAGGAGGAACTAGCGTTAACAATGAGCAGTTCTTC
.	TRBV6-5	TRBJ1-1	.	CASKRTNTEAFF	TGTGCCAGCAAACGGACGAACACTGAAGCTTTCTTT